Listed here are 11 T cell receptor beta chains from one sample, sequenced in a study of blood T cell repertoires in COVID-19. Data came from immunoSEQ multiplex PCR; TCRdb stores just in-frame clones and leaves some out. The sample consists of some 270,000 clones, more than 65% of them appearing once. The source material was peripheral blood. These receptors were collected from a person aged 65 to 85 with COVID-19, enrolled during active disease.

This clone was recorded once. The chain joins TRBV6-1 to TRBJ2-6; D call uncertain. V was trimmed by 2 bases and J by 0 bases, leaving 5 bases between them. There are 15 residues in the CDR3. Germline lookup yields CDR1 MNHNS and CDR2 SASEGT. The CDR3 DNA reads as TGTGCCAGCAGTGAAACAGACTCTGGGGCCAACGTCCTGACTTTC. Amino acid sequence: CASSETDSGANVLTF.

This rearrangement joins TRBV9 to TRBJ2-2; 9 bases agree with TRBD1. CDR3 size: 16 residues. The germline CDR1 and CDR2 sequences are SGDLS and YYNGEE. The V segment lost 4 bases and the J segment 3 bases; nucleotides outside the gene matches: 7. The CDR3 DNA is TGTGCCAGCAGCTACCCCGGGACAGGGCACACCGGGGAGCTGTTTTTT. Its translation: CASSYPGTGHTGELFF.

The V and J genes are TRBV28 and TRBJ1-2; no definite D call. Trimming took off 5 bases at V and 5 bases at J, with 15 bases between the two ends. The germline V gene encodes CDR1 MDHEN and CDR2 SYDVKM. CDR3 length: 14 amino acids. As DNA, the CDR3 is TGTGCCAGCAGTCCCCCGTCCGCACATTATGGCTACACCTTC. Protein product: CASSPPSAHYGYTF.

This clone was observed a few times. The rearrangement links TRBV4-3 to TRBJ2-7; a weak D match, TRBD1 (5 bases). This CDR3 is built from 15 residues. V was pared by 3 bases and J by 10 bases, with 22 bases between. Germline CDR1 is LGHNA and CDR2 is YSLEER. CDR3 sequence (DNA): TGCGCCAGCAGCCAGGAGAGGACATCGTTGCTCGGACAGTACTTC. Protein sequence: CASSQERTSLLGQYF.

The chain is built from TRBV7-2 and TRBJ1-6, with a weak D call TRBD1 (6 bases). From germline, CDR1 is SGHTA and CDR2 FQGNSA. Trimming took 5 bases from V and 7 from J, leaving 12 bases between them. This CDR3 has 14 amino acids. The CDR3 loop reads CASSQRTENSPLHF. The CDR3 DNA is TGTGCCAGCAGCCAACGGACAGAAAATTCACCCCTCCACTTT.

The rearrangement links TRBV10-2 to TRBJ1-1, with TRBD1 identical over 9 bases. V lost 7 bases to trimming and J lost 1 base; unmatched junction nucleotides: 4. Germline CDR1 WSHSY, CDR2 SAAADI. This CDR3 spans 14 amino acids. Here the CDR3 DNA reads TGCGCCAGCACCAGGGACAGGGAGAACACTGAAGCTTTCTTT. Its protein product is CASTRDRENTEAFF.

This chain joins TRBV7-6 and TRBJ2-3; 8 bases are shared with TRBD1. Germline V gives CDR1 SGHVS, CDR2 FNYEAQ. The CDR3 is made up of 15 amino acids. V gave up 5 bases and J gave up 3 bases; unmatched junction bases: 7. CDR3 in DNA: TGTGCCAGCAGCCCGGACAGGGTTGATACAGATACGCAGTATTTT. Protein sequence: CASSPDRVDTDTQYF.

The rearrangement joins TRBV18 to TRBJ2-2; TRBD1 matches at 10 bases. Germline V gene sequence: CDR1 KGHSH, CDR2 LQKENI. V trimming: 3 bases; J trimming: 6 bases; junction bases outside the gene matches: 13. The CDR3 is 18 residues long. DNA of the CDR3: TGTGCCAGCTCACCGACTGCCCCGGGACAGGGGTATCCCGGGGAGCTGTTTTTT. Translating it yields CASSPTAPGQGYPGELFF.

The CDR3 region is CASRAGGPIMYEQYF. The CDR3 DNA is TGTGCCAGCAGAGCGGGAGGACCGATTATGTACGAGCAGTACTTC. V and J are TRBV28 and TRBJ2-7; 9 bases fit TRBD2. With V trimmed by 6 bases and J by 4 bases, 10 bases remained unmatched. This CDR3 is built from 15 residues. Germline values: CDR1 MDHEN, CDR2 SYDVKM. Looking up the rest from reference TRBV28 and TRBJ2-7 gives the full variable domain: DVKVTQSSRYLVKRTGEKVFLECVQDMDHENMFWYRQDPGLGLRLIYFSYDVKMKEKGDIPEGYSVSREKKERFSLILESASTNQTSMYLCASRAGGPIMYEQYFGPGTRLTVT.

This clone was detected only once. V usage is TRBV18 and J usage is TRBJ1-3, with D perhaps matching TRBD1 (5 bases). Trimming removed 3 bases from V and 3 bases from J, with 12 bases in between. The CDR3 is 15 amino acids. Germline values: CDR1 KGHSH, CDR2 LQKENI. CDR3 in amino acids: CASSPSRGGGNTIYF. In DNA form, the CDR3 reads TGTGCCAGCTCACCGTCGAGGGGAGGTGGAAACACCATATATTTT.

To note about this clone: Other DNA sequences in this sample translate to the same CDR3. V usage is TRBV20-1 and J usage is TRBJ2-7; D not resolved. There are 11 residues in the CDR3. In germline, CDR1 is DFQATT, CDR2 SNEGSKA (reference sequence). V lost 2 bases and J 6 bases, leaving 8 bases between the germline ends. The CDR3 reads CSARPGSEQYF. DNA for the CDR3: TGCAGTGCTAGACCCGGGTCCGAGCAGTACTTC.